This TCR beta chain came from a study of blood T cell repertoires in COVID-19. The CDR3 extends over 14 amino acids. The germline CDR1 and CDR2 sequences are SGDLS and YYNGEE. Trimming shortened V by 0 bases and J by 1 base, and 6 bases separated the two germline ends. Profiled with immunoSEQ multiplex PCR; TCRdb holds only in-frame clones, not every one. Of roughly 440,000 clones in the sample, around 89% were seen once. This clone has a single count. V is TRBV9 and J is TRBJ2-3; D gene uncertain. The sample consisted of peripheral blood. The TCR originated in a woman between 50 and 59 years old with COVID-19, enrolled during active disease. CDR3 DNA sequence: TGTGCCAGCAGCGTAGGGCAGGGCACAGATACGCAGTATTTT. Its translation: CASSVGQGTDTQYF.